A single T cell receptor beta chain is shown here with its context. The data originate from a study of radiation and T cells in renal cell carcinoma. Time point of the sample: baseline pretreatment blood. Treatment noted: 15 Gy SBRT to primary tumor, nephrectomy 4 weeks later. The protocol was immunoSEQ multiplex PCR, while the TCRdb copy is restricted to in-frame clones and leaves out a portion. The data hold 94,000 or so clones, with 70% to 85% observed a single time. Germline lookup yields CDR1 WNHNN and CDR2 SYGVQD (reference sequence). With V trimmed by 4 bases and J by 7 bases, 13 bases remained unmatched. CDR3 length equals 16 residues.

The sequence came from a man in his 60s with renal cell carcinoma. This chain uses TRBV10-1 with TRBJ2-1; 7 nucleotides line up with TRBD2. The sequencing used blood, collected from a patient whose treatment included radiotherapy and nephrectomy. CDR3 amino acids: CASSVLKGGTVNEQFF. CDR3 DNA sequence: TGCGCCAGCAGTGTGCTGAAGGGAGGGACGGTAAATGAGCAGTTCTTC.